A few counts support the clone carrying this T cell receptor (beta chain). V was trimmed by 3 bases and J by 5 bases, leaving 16 bases between them. The germline V gene encodes CDR1 MNHEY and CDR2 SVGEGT. The CDR3 extends over 16 amino acids. Arm-PCR of CDR3 regions and iRepertoire HTBI primers were used to build TCR beta libraries. TCRdb re-called the multiplex PCR reads with MiXCR, one entry per CDR3 protein. The sample has around 430,000 distinct CDR3 sequences; roughly 23% are singletons. The sample belongs to a study of regulatory T cells in long-lasting Graves disease. Sample time point: persistent/refractory GD, antithyroid drugs over 5 years with positive TRAb. RNA isolated from PBMCs was used to make the TCR library.

This clonotype originated in a female donor with Graves disease. The chain uses TRBV6-2 or TRBV6-3 and TRBJ2-2; D is possibly TRBD2 (7 bases). Source: peripheral blood mononuclear cells (PBMCs), taken when the disease was refractory, from a patient treated with antithyroid drugs. In DNA, the CDR3 is TGTGCCAGCAGTTATCCTGGGGGGGCAGAAACCGGGGAGCTGTTTTTT. Translated, it gives CASSYPGGAETGELFF.